This T cell receptor (beta chain) was profiled in a study of blood T cell repertoires in COVID-19. Study at large: Sources were T cells, B-cell-depleted T cells, or PBMCs; the material itself was cDNA or gDNA.

Profiled with immunoSEQ multiplex PCR; TCRdb holds only in-frame clones, not every one. This sample carries some 200,000 clones, over 75% of them seen once, and the ten largest clones take 4.5% to 7.5%. After removal of 4 bases from V and 3 bases from J, the junction contained 10 bases not matched to a gene. The germline V gene encodes CDR1 SGHNT and CDR2 YYREEE (reference sequence). The CDR3 consists of 15 residues. The clonotype originates from a man older than 75 with acute or convalescent COVID-19. The chain joins TRBV5-4 to TRBJ2-7; 7 positions agree with TRBD1. The material sequenced was peripheral blood. This chain's CDR3 is CASSDTGVGFYEQYF. CDR3 coding DNA: TGTGCCAGCAGCGATACAGGGGTAGGTTTCTACGAGCAGTACTTC.